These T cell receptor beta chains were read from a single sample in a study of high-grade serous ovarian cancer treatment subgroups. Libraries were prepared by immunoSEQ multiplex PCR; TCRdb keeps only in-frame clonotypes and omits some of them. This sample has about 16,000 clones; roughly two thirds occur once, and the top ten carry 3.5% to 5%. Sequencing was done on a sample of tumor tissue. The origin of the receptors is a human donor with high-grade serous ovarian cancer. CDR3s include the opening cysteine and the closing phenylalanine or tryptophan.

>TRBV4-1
CASSRTAFNEKLFF
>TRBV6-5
CASRATGTGVVTLHF
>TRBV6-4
CASSDGGSTGELFF
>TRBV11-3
CASSFSPTYEQYF
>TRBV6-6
CASTTGGGYGYTF
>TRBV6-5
CASTRDRGNYGYTF
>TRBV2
CASRGTGRQPQHF
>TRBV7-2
CASSRDKNYGYTF
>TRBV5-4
CASSFRGGETQYF
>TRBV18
CASSPQGVRGHQPQHF
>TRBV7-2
CASNPGGATNEKLFF
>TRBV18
CASSPGSGYTF
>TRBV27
CASSMSGVEQYF
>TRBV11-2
CASSSDRDNSPLHF
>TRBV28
CASRTRGGDGTEAFF
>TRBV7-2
CASSLMGASTEAFF
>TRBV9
CASSVEGNSPLHF
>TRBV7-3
CASSRRLDLYEQYF
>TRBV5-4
CASSSPGGQGYTGGLFF
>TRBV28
CASRDPRSALDYNEQFF
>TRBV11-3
CASSLDGGSYNEQFF
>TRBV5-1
CASSWAADSYEQYF
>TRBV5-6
CASSHGDYSNREQYF
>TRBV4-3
CASSQKAGEKLFF
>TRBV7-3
CASSSQGLTGELFF
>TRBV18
CASSPSRNGNQPQHF
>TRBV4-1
CASSQDTSGGGQPQHF
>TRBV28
CASIGRQGYTF
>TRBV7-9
CASSLAGLWETQYF
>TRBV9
CASSVGGGAGDTEAFF
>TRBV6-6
CASSYVAVADTQYF
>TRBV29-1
CSVGDSYEQYF
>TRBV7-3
CASREGENTEAFF
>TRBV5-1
CASSFTGGQPNYGYTF
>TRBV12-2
CASRFSTDTQYF
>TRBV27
CASGRYEQYF
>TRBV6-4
CASSETSGIYNEQFF
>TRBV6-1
CASSEWGGSSNEQFF
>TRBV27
CASSTSPLTSGGAGVETQYF
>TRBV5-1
CASRGETQYF
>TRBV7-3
CAFLGTGDTGELFF
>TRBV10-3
CAIRGSSYNEQFF
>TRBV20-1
CSAEGDTEAFF
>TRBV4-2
CASRQLVNTGELFF
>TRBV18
CASSPQGGGKAQHF
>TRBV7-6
CASSSGGSNQPQHF
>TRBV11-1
CASSLGFYEQFF
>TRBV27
CASSLRGGWRRETQYF
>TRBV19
CASSKPNQPQHF
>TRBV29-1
CSGRDAGHNTQYF
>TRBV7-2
CASSRDRDTEAFF
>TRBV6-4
CASSDSGTGSHEQYF
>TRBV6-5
CASRPQGAGANVLTF
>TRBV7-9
CASSLGFGLVSYNEQFF
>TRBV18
CASSPGRPGSNYGYTF